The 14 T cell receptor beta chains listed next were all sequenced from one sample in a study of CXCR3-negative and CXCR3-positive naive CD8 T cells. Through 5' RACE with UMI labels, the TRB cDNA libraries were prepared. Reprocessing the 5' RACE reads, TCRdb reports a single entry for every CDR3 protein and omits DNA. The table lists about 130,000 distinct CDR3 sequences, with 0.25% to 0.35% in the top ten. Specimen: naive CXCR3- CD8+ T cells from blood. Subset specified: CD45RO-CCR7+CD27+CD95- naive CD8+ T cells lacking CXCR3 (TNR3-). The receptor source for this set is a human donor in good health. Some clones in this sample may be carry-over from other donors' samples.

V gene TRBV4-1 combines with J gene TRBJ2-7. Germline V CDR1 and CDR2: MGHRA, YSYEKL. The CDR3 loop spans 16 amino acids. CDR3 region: CASSQDPRGRSYEQYF.

The CDR3 sequence: CASSLHGVDLFF. The rearrangement links TRBV27 to TRBJ2-2. Per germline, CDR1 MNHEY and CDR2 SMNVEV (reference sequence). The CDR3 extends over 12 amino acids.

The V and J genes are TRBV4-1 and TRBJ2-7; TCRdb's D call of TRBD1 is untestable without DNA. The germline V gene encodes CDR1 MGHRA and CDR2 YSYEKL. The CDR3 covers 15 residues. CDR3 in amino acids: CASSTRDTNPYEQYF.

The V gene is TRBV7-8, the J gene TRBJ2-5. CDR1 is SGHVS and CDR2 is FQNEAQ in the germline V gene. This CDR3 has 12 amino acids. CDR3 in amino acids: CASSTHQETQYF.

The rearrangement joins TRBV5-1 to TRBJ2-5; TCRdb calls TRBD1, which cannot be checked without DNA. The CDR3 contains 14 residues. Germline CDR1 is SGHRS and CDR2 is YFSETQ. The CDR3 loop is CASSLDTGSLEQYF.

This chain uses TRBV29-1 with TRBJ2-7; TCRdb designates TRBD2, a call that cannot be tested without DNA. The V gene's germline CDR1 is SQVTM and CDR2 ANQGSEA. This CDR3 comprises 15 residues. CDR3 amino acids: CSVEVAGGTSYEQYF.

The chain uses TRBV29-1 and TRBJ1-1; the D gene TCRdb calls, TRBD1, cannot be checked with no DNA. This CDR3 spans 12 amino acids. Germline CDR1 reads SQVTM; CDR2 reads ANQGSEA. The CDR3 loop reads CSVGDSTPEAFF. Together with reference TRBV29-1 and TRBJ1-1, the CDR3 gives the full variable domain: SAVISQKPSRDICQRGTSLTIQCQVDSQVTMMFWYRQQPGQSLTLIATANQGSEATYESGFVIDKFPISRPNLTFSTLTVSNMSPEDSSIYLCSVGDSTPEAFFGQGTRLTVV.

The chain's CDR3 is CASSQAGLDTGELFF. The chain uses TRBV4-1 and TRBJ2-2; TCRdb selects TRBD1, and the lack of DNA leaves this call unchecked. The length of the CDR3 is 15 residues. From germline, CDR1 is MGHRA and CDR2 YSYEKL.

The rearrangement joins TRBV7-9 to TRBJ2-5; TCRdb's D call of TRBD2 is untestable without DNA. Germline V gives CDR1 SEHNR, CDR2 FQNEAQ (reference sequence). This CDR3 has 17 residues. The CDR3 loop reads CASSYPGLAGNQETQYF.

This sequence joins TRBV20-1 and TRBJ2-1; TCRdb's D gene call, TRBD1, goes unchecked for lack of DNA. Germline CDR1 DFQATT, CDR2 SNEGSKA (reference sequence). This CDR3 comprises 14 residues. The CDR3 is CSAPGGHTYNEQFF.

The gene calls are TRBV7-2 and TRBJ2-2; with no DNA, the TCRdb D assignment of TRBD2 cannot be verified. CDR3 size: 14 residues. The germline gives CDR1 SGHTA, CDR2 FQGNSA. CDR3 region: CASRSPGGSGELFF.

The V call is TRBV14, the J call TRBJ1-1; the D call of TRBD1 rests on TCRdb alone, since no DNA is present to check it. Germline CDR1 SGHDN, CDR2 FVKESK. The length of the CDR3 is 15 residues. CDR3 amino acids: CASSRGQAGNTEAFF.

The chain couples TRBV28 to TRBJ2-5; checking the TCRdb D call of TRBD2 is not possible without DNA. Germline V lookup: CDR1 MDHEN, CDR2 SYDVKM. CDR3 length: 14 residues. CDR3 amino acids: CASSSIADLETQYF.

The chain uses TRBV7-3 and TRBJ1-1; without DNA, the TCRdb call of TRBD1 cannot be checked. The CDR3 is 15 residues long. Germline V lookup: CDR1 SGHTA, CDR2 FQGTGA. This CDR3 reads CASSARDRGHTEAFF.